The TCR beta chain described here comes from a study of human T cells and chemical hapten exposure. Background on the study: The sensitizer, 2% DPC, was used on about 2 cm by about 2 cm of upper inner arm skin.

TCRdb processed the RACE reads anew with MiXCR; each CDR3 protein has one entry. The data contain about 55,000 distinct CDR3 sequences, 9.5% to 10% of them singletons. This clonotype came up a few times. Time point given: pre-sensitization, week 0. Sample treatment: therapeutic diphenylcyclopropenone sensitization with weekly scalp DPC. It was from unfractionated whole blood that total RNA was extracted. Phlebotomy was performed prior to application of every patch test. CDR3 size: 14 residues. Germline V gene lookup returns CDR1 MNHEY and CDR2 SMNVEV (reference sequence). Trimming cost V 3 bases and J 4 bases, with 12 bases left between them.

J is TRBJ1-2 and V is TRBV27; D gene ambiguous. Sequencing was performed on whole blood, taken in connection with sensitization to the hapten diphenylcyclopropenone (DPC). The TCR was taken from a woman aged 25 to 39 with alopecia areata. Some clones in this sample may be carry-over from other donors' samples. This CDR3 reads CASSFNALAYGYTF. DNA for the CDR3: TGTGCCAGCAGTTTTAATGCGCTCGCCTATGGCTACACCTTC.